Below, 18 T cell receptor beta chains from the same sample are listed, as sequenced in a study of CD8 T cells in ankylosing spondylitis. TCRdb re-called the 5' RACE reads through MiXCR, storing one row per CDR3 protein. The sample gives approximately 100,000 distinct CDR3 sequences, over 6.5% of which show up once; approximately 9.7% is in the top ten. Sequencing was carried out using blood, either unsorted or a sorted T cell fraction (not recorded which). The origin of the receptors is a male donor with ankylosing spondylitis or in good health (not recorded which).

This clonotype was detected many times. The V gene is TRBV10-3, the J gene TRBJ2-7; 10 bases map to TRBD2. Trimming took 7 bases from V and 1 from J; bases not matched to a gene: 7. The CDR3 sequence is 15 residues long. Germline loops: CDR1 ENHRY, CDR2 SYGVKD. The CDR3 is CAINRSGRLSYEQYF. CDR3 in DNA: TGTGCCATCAACCGTAGCGGGAGGCTTTCCTACGAGCAGTACTTC.

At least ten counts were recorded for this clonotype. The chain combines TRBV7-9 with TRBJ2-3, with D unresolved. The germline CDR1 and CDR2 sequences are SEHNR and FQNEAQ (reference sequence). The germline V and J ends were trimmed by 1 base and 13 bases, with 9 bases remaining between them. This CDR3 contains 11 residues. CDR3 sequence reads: CASSLETVEYF. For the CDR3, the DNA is TGTGCCAGCAGCTTAGAGACCGTGGAGTATTTT.

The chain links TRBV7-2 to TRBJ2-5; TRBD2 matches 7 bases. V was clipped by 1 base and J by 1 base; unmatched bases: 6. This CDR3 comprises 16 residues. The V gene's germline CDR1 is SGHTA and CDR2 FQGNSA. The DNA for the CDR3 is TGTGCCAGCAGCTTAGTCGGGAAGCGGGGCCAAGAGACCCAGTACTTC. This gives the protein CASSLVGKRGQETQYF.

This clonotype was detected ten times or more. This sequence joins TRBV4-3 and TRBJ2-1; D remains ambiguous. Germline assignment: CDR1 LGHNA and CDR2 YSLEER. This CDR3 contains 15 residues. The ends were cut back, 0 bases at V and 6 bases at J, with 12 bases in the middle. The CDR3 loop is CASSQEPGLGNEQFF. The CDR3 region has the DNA TGCGCCAGCAGCCAAGAACCTGGTTTGGGCAATGAGCAGTTCTTC.

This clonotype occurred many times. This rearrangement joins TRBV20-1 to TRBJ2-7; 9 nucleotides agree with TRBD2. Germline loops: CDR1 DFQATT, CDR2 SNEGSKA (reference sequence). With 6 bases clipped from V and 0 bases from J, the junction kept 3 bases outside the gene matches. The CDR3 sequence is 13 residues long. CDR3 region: CSAVSGGSYEQYF. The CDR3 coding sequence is TGCAGTGCGGTTAGCGGGGGCTCCTACGAGCAGTACTTC.

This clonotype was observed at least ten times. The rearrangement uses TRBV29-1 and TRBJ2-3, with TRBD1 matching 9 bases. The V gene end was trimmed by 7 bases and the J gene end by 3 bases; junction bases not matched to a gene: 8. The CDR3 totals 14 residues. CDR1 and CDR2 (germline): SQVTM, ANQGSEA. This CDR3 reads CSAGGQGGTDTQYF. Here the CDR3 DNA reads TGCAGCGCCGGGGGACAGGGAGGAACAGATACGCAGTATTTT.

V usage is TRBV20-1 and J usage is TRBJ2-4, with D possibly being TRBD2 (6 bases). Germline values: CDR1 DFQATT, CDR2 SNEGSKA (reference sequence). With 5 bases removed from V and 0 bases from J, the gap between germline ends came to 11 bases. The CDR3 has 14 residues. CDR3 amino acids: CSASPGLAKNIQYF. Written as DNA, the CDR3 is TGCAGTGCTTCTCCGGGACTAGCCAAAAACATTCAGTACTTC.

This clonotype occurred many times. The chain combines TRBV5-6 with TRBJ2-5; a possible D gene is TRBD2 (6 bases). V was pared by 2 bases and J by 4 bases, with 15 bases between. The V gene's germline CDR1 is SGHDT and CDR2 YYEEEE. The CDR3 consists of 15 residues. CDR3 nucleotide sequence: TGTGCCAGCAGCTTTCTTTATGCCGGGGGAGAGACCCAGTACTTC. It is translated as CASSFLYAGGETQYF.

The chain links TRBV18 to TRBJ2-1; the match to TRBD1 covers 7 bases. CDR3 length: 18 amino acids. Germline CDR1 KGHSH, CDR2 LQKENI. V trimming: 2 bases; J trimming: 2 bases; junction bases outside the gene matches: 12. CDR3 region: CASSPETGTSGAYNEQFF. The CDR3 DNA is TGTGCCAGCTCACCAGAGACAGGGACCAGCGGAGCCTACAATGAGCAGTTCTTC.

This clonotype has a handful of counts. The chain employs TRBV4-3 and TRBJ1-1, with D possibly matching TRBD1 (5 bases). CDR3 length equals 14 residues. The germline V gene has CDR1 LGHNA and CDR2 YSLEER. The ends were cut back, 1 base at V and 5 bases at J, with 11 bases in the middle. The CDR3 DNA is TGCGCCAGCAGCCAAGGCCAGGGCGAGACTGAAGCTTTCTTT. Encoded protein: CASSQGQGETEAFF.

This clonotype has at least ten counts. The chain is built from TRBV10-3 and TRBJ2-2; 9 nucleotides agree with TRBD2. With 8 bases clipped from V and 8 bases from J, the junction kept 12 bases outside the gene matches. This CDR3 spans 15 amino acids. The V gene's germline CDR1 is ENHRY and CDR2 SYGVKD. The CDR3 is CAIGPPAGGSGELFF. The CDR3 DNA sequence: TGTGCCATCGGACCTCCAGCGGGGGGATCTGGGGAGCTGTTTTTT.

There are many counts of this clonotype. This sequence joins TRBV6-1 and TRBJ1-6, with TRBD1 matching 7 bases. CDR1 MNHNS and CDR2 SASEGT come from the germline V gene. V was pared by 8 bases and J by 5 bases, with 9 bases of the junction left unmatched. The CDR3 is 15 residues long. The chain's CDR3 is CASGRQGYDNSPLHF. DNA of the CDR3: TGTGCCAGCGGGCGACAGGGATATGATAATTCACCCCTCCACTTT.

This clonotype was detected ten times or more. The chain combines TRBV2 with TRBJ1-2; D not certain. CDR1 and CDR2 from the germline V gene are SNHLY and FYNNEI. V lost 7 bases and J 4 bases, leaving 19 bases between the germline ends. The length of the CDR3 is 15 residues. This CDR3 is CASTLVETSFYGYTF. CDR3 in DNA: TGTGCCAGCACTTTGGTAGAAACGAGCTTCTATGGCTACACCTTC. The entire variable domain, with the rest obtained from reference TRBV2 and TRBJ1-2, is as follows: EPEVTQTPSHQVTQMGQEVILRCVPISNHLYFYWYRQILGQKVEFLVSFYNNEISEKSEIFDDQFSVERPDGSNFTLKIRSTKLEDSAMYFCASTLVETSFYGYTFGSGTRLTVV.

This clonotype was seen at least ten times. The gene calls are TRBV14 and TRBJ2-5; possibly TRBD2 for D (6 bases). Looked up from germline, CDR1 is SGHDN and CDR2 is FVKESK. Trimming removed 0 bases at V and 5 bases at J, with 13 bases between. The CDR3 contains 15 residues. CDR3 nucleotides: TGTGCCAGCAGCCAAGAACGGGGGAGCGGCGAGACCCAGTACTTC. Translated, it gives CASSQERGSGETQYF.

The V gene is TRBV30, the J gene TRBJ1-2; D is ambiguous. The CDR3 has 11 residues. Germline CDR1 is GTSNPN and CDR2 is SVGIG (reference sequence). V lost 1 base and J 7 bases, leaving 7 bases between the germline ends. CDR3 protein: CAWSGSGGYTF. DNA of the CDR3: TGTGCCTGGAGTGGATCAGGTGGCTACACCTTC.

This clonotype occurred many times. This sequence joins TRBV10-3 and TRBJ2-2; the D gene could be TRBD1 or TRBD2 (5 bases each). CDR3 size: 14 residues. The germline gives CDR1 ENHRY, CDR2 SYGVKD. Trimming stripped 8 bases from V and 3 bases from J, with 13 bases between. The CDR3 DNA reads TGTGCCATCGGCTCCGGGACCTACACCGGGGAGCTGTTTTTT. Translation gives CAIGSGTYTGELFF.

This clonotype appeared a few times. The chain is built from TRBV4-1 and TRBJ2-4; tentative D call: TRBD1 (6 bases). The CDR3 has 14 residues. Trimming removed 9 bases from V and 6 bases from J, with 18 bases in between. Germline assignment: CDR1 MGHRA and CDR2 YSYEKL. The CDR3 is CASRDSIQGNIQYF. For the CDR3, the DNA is TGCGCCAGTAGGGATTCTATACAGGGAAACATTCAGTACTTC.

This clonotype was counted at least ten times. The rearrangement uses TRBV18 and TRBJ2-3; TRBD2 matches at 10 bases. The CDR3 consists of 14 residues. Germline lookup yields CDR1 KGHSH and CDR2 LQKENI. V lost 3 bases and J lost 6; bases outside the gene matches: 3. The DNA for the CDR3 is TGTGCCAGCTCACCCCTAGCGGGAGTGGATACGCAGTATTTT. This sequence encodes CASSPLAGVDTQYF.